This is a list of T cell receptor beta chains from one sample in a study of blood T cell repertoires in COVID-19. The protocol was immunoSEQ multiplex PCR, while the TCRdb copy is restricted to in-frame clones and leaves out a portion. The sample lists 200,000 to 250,000 clones; 86% were seen once. Input material: peripheral blood. The origin of the receptors is a woman of 80 years or more with COVID-19, enrolled during active disease. The conserved cysteine and the conserved F or W are not part of the CDR3 here.

v_gene: TRBV27
CDR3aa: ASAGGGTFYNEQF

v_gene: TRBV19
CDR3aa: ASSSTARDQPQH

v_gene: TRBV9
CDR3aa: ASSVDSNNEQF

v_gene: TRBV7-9
CDR3aa: ASSLGRNEQY

v_gene: TRBV4-2
CDR3aa: ASSQVGQGADYNEKLF

v_gene: TRBV9
CDR3aa: ASSRTGAAGLDTQY

v_gene: TRBV9
CDR3aa: ASSPGQGNYGYT

v_gene: TRBV13
CDR3aa: ASRSDPGGANVLT

v_gene: TRBV19
CDR3aa: ASTQGASGNTIY

v_gene: TRBV27
CDR3aa: ASSLRSKNIQY

v_gene: TRBV24-1
CDR3aa: ATSDSLAGGRYNEQF

v_gene: TRBV7-9
CDR3aa: ASSSARSSDEQF

v_gene: TRBV12-3/TRBV12-4
CDR3aa: ASSRDSQVEQF

v_gene: TRBV5-1
CDR3aa: ASSPRDEGSFRISGANVLT

v_gene: TRBV7-2
CDR3aa: ASSFDSSNTEAF

v_gene: TRBV27
CDR3aa: ASSPRGQGYEKLF

v_gene: TRBV29-1
CDR3aa: SVWTGSLGTGELF

v_gene: TRBV15
CDR3aa: ATSLQGARTDTQY

v_gene: TRBV19
CDR3aa: ASSIDLVPGELF

v_gene: TRBV5-6
CDR3aa: ASRRGGGNTEAF

v_gene: TRBV7-2
CDR3aa: ASSLGRTANSGNTIY

v_gene: TRBV5-1
CDR3aa: ASSLGSGQETQY

v_gene: TRBV18
CDR3aa: ASSRGTSEQY

v_gene: TRBV6-6
CDR3aa: ASIDRSRTDTQY

v_gene: TRBV7-3
CDR3aa: ASSLGLPRDEKLF

v_gene: TRBV4-1
CDR3aa: ASSHRIGGPETQY

v_gene: TRBV29-1
CDR3aa: SVALEAGGNTIY

v_gene: TRBV4-3
CDR3aa: ASSQAGNTEAF

v_gene: TRBV15
CDR3aa: ATSRTGQLARLETQY

v_gene: TRBV24-1
CDR3aa: ATRGGETYGTNEKLF

v_gene: TRBV19
CDR3aa: ASRRGEMNTEAF

v_gene: TRBV3-1/TRBV3-2
CDR3aa: ASSQEGGNTEAF

v_gene: TRBV5-1
CDR3aa: ASRVLTPNTEAF

v_gene: TRBV24-1
CDR3aa: ATSPGQQETQY

v_gene: TRBV28
CDR3aa: ASSFRIISNQPQH

v_gene: TRBV4-2
CDR3aa: ASSQEERGSPLH

v_gene: TRBV27
CDR3aa: ASSLFQGHGYT

v_gene: TRBV7-2
CDR3aa: ASSTRQGSYT

v_gene: TRBV10-3
CDR3aa: AISESGTASNYGYT

v_gene: TRBV18
CDR3aa: ASSPAGEAYGYT

v_gene: TRBV3-1/TRBV3-2
CDR3aa: ASSPVGVDTIY

v_gene: TRBV25-1
CDR3aa: ASSSPTGTSRYNEQF

v_gene: TRBV7-9
CDR3aa: ASSFSGGPSGTGELF

v_gene: TRBV27
CDR3aa: ASSFAGGAVDTEAF

v_gene: TRBV19
CDR3aa: ASSIALTGNSNQPQH

v_gene: TRBV11-1
CDR3aa: ASSFPANYGYT

v_gene: TRBV19
CDR3aa: ASNEGSSPLH

v_gene: TRBV19
CDR3aa: ASTPFRDGNQPQH

v_gene: TRBV19
CDR3aa: ASSMRGGYT

v_gene: TRBV6-6
CDR3aa: ATSTSEPETYNEQF

v_gene: TRBV5-6
CDR3aa: ASSLGRTGGNYGYT

v_gene: TRBV6-2/TRBV6-3
CDR3aa: ASSLRTAATNEKLF

v_gene: TRBV24-1
CDR3aa: ATSDPSGGHQETQY

v_gene: TRBV5-1
CDR3aa: ASSIQGARTDTQY

v_gene: TRBV18
CDR3aa: ASSPSGGYNEQF

v_gene: TRBV6-2/TRBV6-3
CDR3aa: ASSRGGRETQY

v_gene: TRBV27
CDR3aa: ASRLTGGDGYT

v_gene: TRBV5-1
CDR3aa: ASSYGTGMSNEQF

v_gene: TRBV6-6
CDR3aa: ASIRGSGADTQY